What follows describes a single TCR beta chain. The data belong to a study of blood T cell repertoires in COVID-19. Study information: Sample material is recorded as cDNA or gDNA derived from T cells, B-cell-depleted T cells, or PBMCs.

In the original processing: It was from reference gene primer amplification that nucleated cell counts were estimated. Data came from immunoSEQ multiplex PCR; TCRdb stores just in-frame clones and leaves some out. V, J and clone size were drawn from that table, and D and trimming were deduced from the DNA. Of 150,000 to 180,000 clones in the sample, about 89% were seen once. The source material was peripheral blood. The receptor was derived from a man aged 45 to 65 with acute or convalescent COVID-19.

Written as DNA, the CDR3 is TGTGCCAGCTCACTGAGTGGTTACAATGAGCAGTTCTTC. This sequence encodes CASSLSGYNEQFF. The chain uses TRBV18 and TRBJ2-1; no reliable D call. CDR3 length: 13 amino acids. The germline CDR1 and CDR2 sequences are KGHSH and LQKENI. With 4 bases removed from V and 4 bases from J, the gap between germline ends came to 8 bases.